This is a list of T cell receptor beta chains from one sample in a study of cytomegalovirus exposure and HLA in healthy donors. Libraries were prepared by immunoSEQ multiplex PCR; TCRdb keeps only in-frame clonotypes and omits some of them. The table lists around 93,000 clones, 70% to 85% of them singletons. The sample comprised PBMCs. The receptor set was obtained from a man between 45 and 60 years old in good health and CMV-seronegative. Each CDR3 is given with its conserved first and last residue. D genes are given only for firm matches. Some rows have no size entry. The others give once, few or many, or a class for an expanded clone.

V gene: TRBV19; clone size: -; J gene: TRBJ2-5; D gene: -; CDR3 DNA: TGTGCCAGTAGGAGGACAGATCCCCAAGAGACCCAGTACTTC; CDR3 protein: CASRRTDPQETQYF
V gene: TRBV28; clone size: once; J gene: TRBJ2-3; D gene: -; CDR3 DNA: TGTGCCAGCAGAGGGGCCACAGATACGCAGTATTTT; CDR3 protein: CASRGATDTQYF
V gene: TRBV7-3; clone size: -; J gene: TRBJ2-1; D gene: TRBD2; CDR3 DNA: TGTGCCAGCAGCCACGGGACTAGCGGGTGGAATGAGCAGTTCTTC; CDR3 protein: CASSHGTSGWNEQFF
V gene: TRBV5-1; clone size: -; J gene: TRBJ2-3; D gene: -; CDR3 DNA: TGCGCCAGCAGCTCCACGCCCACTAGCGATACGCAGTATTTT; CDR3 protein: CASSSTPTSDTQYF
V gene: TRBV19; clone size: -; J gene: TRBJ2-1; D gene: TRBD2; CDR3 DNA: TGTGCCAGTAGTACCCCGGGGAGCGGGAGTGCTGAGCAGTTCTTC; CDR3 protein: CASSTPGSGSAEQFF
V gene: TRBV11-2; clone size: -; J gene: TRBJ2-7; D gene: TRBD2; CDR3 DNA: TGTGCCAGCAGCTTAGGGCTAGCGGGACGGAGGCACGAGCAGTACTTC; CDR3 protein: CASSLGLAGRRHEQYF
V gene: TRBV7-9; clone size: -; J gene: TRBJ2-5; D gene: TRBD1; CDR3 DNA: TGTGCCAGCAGCTCGGGGACAGGCGGGCGGGAGACCCAGTACTTC; CDR3 protein: CASSSGTGGRETQYF
V gene: TRBV7-9; clone size: -; J gene: TRBJ2-1; D gene: -; CDR3 DNA: TGTGCCAGCAGCCTCGACACCTCCTACAATGAGCAGTTCTTC; CDR3 protein: CASSLDTSYNEQFF
V gene: TRBV18; clone size: -; J gene: TRBJ2-5; D gene: TRBD2; CDR3 DNA: TGTGCCAGCTCATTACAAGCGGGAGCCGGAGAGACCCAGTACTTC; CDR3 protein: CASSLQAGAGETQYF
V gene: TRBV7-9; clone size: -; J gene: TRBJ1-4; D gene: -; CDR3 DNA: TGTGCCAGCAGCTTAGCTCCTGCCGGGGGGCTAGGTGAAAAACTGTTTTTT; CDR3 protein: CASSLAPAGGLGEKLFF
V gene: TRBV5-1; clone size: -; J gene: TRBJ2-7; D gene: TRBD1; CDR3 DNA: TGCGCCAGCAGCCCGACACTTGGACAGGGGGGTTACGAGCAGTACTTC; CDR3 protein: CASSPTLGQGGYEQYF
V gene: TRBV28; clone size: once; J gene: TRBJ2-1; D gene: -; CDR3 DNA: TGTGCCAGCAGTTTATATAGGGGCGATGAGCAGTTCTTC; CDR3 protein: CASSLYRGDEQFF
V gene: TRBV10-1; clone size: -; J gene: TRBJ1-2; D gene: TRBD1; CDR3 DNA: TGCGCCAGCAGTGAGGACAGGGCTCTCTATGGCTACACCTTC; CDR3 protein: CASSEDRALYGYTF
V gene: TRBV7-6; clone size: -; J gene: TRBJ2-3; D gene: -; CDR3 DNA: TGTGCCAGCAGCCCCGGCGGAGTCACTAGCACAGATACGCAGTATTTT; CDR3 protein: CASSPGGVTSTDTQYF
V gene: TRBV7-2; clone size: -; J gene: TRBJ2-2; D gene: -; CDR3 DNA: TGTGCCAGCAGCACCGGGACACCCGGGGAGCTGTTTTTT; CDR3 protein: CASSTGTPGELFF
V gene: TRBV5-1; clone size: -; J gene: TRBJ2-2; D gene: TRBD1; CDR3 DNA: TGCGCCAGCAGCCCGCTCGGACAGGGGATAAACACCGGGGAGCTGTTTTTT; CDR3 protein: CASSPLGQGINTGELFF
V gene: TRBV5-8; clone size: -; J gene: TRBJ2-1; D gene: TRBD2; CDR3 DNA: TGTGCCAGCAGCTTGGGCGGGAGGGCCAATTACAATGAGCAGTTCTTC; CDR3 protein: CASSLGGRANYNEQFF
V gene: TRBV5-5; clone size: once; J gene: TRBJ2-7; D gene: TRBD1; CDR3 DNA: TGTGCCAGCAGCCGCACCCCCGCAACAGGGGCCTACGAGCAGTACTTC; CDR3 protein: CASSRTPATGAYEQYF
V gene: TRBV5-1; clone size: -; J gene: TRBJ2-7; D gene: -; CDR3 DNA: TGCGCCAGCAGCTATATAGGGAGCTCCTACGAGCAGTACTTC; CDR3 protein: CASSYIGSSYEQYF
V gene: TRBV5-8; clone size: -; J gene: TRBJ2-3; D gene: -; CDR3 DNA: TGTGCCAGCAGCTCCGGGGTATGGGGGCGCCGCACAGATACGCAGTATTTT; CDR3 protein: CASSSGVWGRRTDTQYF
V gene: TRBV6-4; clone size: -; J gene: TRBJ2-2; D gene: TRBD1; CDR3 DNA: TGTGCCAGCAGTGTATCAGGGGGCACCGGGGAGCTGTTTTTT; CDR3 protein: CASSVSGGTGELFF
V gene: TRBV9; clone size: -; J gene: TRBJ2-2; D gene: -; CDR3 DNA: TGTGCCAGCAGCGTAGCTAGAACGGTAGCGAACACCGGGGAGCTGTTTTTT; CDR3 protein: CASSVARTVANTGELFF
V gene: TRBV6-1; clone size: -; J gene: TRBJ1-1; D gene: -; CDR3 DNA: TGTGCCAGCAGTGAAACATGGACTGAAGCTTTCTTT; CDR3 protein: CASSETWTEAFF
V gene: TRBV29-1; clone size: -; J gene: TRBJ1-2; D gene: TRBD1; CDR3 DNA: TGCAGCGTTATGACAGGGTACGGCTACACCTTC; CDR3 protein: CSVMTGYGYTF
V gene: TRBV18; clone size: -; J gene: TRBJ2-7; D gene: TRBD2; CDR3 DNA: TGTGCCAGCTCACCCGTCGGGACTAGCGGGAGATACGAGCAGTACTTC; CDR3 protein: CASSPVGTSGRYEQYF
V gene: TRBV10-3; clone size: -; J gene: TRBJ2-3; D gene: TRBD2; CDR3 DNA: TGTGCCATCAGTGCGGGATCTGGGACTAGCGGGAGAGAAACTAGCACAGATACGCAGTATTTT; CDR3 protein: CAISAGSGTSGRETSTDTQYF
V gene: TRBV15; clone size: -; J gene: TRBJ2-5; D gene: TRBD1; CDR3 DNA: TGTGCCACCCATCCGGGACAGCAAGAGACCCAGTACTTC; CDR3 protein: CATHPGQQETQYF
V gene: TRBV9; clone size: -; J gene: TRBJ2-7; D gene: -; CDR3 DNA: TGTGCCAGCAGCGCGTCCCTAGGGGGCTACGAGCAGTACTTC; CDR3 protein: CASSASLGGYEQYF
V gene: TRBV5-1; clone size: -; J gene: TRBJ2-1; D gene: TRBD2; CDR3 DNA: TGCGCCAGCAGCTCGGCTAGCGGGAGGGAATACAATGAGCAGTTCTTC; CDR3 protein: CASSSASGREYNEQFF
V gene: TRBV7-2; clone size: -; J gene: TRBJ1-1; D gene: TRBD1; CDR3 DNA: TGTGCCAGCAGCTTATCTCCGACAGGGAGCACTGAAGCTTTCTTT; CDR3 protein: CASSLSPTGSTEAFF
V gene: TRBV5-1; clone size: -; J gene: TRBJ2-1; D gene: TRBD2; CDR3 DNA: TGCGCCAGCAGCCTCCCCGGGACTAGCGGCTCCCGGCAGTTCTTC; CDR3 protein: CASSLPGTSGSRQFF
V gene: TRBV5-6; clone size: few; J gene: TRBJ1-3; D gene: -; CDR3 DNA: TGTGCCAGCAGCTCCCCCTCGACAGTAAACTCTGGAAACACCATATATTTT; CDR3 protein: CASSSPSTVNSGNTIYF
V gene: TRBV7-3; clone size: -; J gene: TRBJ1-2; D gene: TRBD1; CDR3 DNA: TGTGCCAGCAGCTTATCCTCCGGGACAGGGGATGGCTACACCTTC; CDR3 protein: CASSLSSGTGDGYTF